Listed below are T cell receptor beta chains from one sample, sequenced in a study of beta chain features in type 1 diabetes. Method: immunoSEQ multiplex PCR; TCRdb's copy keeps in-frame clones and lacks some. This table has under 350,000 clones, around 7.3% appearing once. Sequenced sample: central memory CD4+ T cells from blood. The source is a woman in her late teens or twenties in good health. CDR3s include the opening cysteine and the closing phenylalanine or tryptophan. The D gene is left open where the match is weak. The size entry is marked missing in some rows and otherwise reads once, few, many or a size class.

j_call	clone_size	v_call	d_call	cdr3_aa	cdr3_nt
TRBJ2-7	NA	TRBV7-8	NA	CASSPGEGVPYEQYF	TGTGCCAGCAGCCCGGGAGAGGGGGTACCCTACGAGCAGTACTTC
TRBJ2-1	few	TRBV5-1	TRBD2	CASSPSGGRVYNEQFF	TGCGCCAGCAGTCCGAGCGGGGGGAGAGTCTACAATGAGCAGTTCTTC
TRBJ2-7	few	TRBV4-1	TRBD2	CASSRGTSGTPYEQYF	TGCGCCAGCAGCCGAGGGACTAGCGGGACACCCTACGAGCAGTACTTC
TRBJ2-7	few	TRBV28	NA	CASSSGWNGGEQYF	TGTGCCAGCAGTTCAGGCTGGAACGGAGGCGAGCAGTACTTC
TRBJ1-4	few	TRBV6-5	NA	CASTLAGRGEKLFF	TGTGCCAGCACTCTGGCAGGGAGAGGAGAAAAACTGTTTTTT
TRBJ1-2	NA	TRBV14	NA	CASSRDNYGYTF	TGTGCCAGCAGCCGCGATAACTATGGCTACACCTTC
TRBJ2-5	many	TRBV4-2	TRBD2	CASSHREAGETQYF	TGTGCCAGCAGCCACCGGGAGGCTGGGGAGACCCAGTACTTC
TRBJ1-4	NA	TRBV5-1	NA	CASSETGRDEKLFF	TGCGCCAGCAGCGAGACAGGACGGGATGAAAAACTGTTTTTT
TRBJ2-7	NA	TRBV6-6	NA	CASSRPPTAYEQYF	TGTGCCAGCAGTAGGCCCCCGACCGCCTACGAGCAGTACTTC
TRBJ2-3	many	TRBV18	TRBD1	CASSRDRRTDTQYF	TGTGCCAGCTCGCGGGACAGGCGCACAGATACGCAGTATTTT
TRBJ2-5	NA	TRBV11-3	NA	CASSLGFTGGTQYF	TGTGCCAGCAGCTTAGGTTTCACCGGGGGGACCCAGTACTTC
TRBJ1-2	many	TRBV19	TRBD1	CAVRTGSYGYTF	TGTGCCGTGCGGACAGGGAGCTATGGCTACACCTTC
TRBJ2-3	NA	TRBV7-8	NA	CASSLAVGSSQGDTQYF	TGTGCCAGCAGCTTAGCGGTCGGTAGTAGTCAGGGGGATACGCAGTATTTT
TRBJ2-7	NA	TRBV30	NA	CAWSWGSYEQYF	TGTGCCTGGAGCTGGGGATCCTACGAGCAGTACTTC
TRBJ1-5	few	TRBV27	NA	CASSLGNLNQPQHF	TGTGCCAGCAGTTTAGGGAATCTCAATCAGCCCCAGCATTTT
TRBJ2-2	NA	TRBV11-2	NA	CASSLAFGSGELFF	TGTGCCAGCAGCTTAGCGTTCGGTTCCGGGGAACTGTTTTTT
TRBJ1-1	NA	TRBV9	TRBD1	CASPGGRDSASTFF	TGTGCCAGCCCGGGAGGGAGGGACAGTGCATCGACTTTCTTT
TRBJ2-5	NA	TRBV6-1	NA	CASSPGADRPGAQYF	TGTGCCAGCAGCCCGGGAGCGGACCGCCCGGGGGCCCAGTACTTC
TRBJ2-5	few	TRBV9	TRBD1	CASSVGTGSLETQYF	TGTGCCAGCAGCGTAGGGACAGGAAGTCTTGAGACCCAGTACTTC
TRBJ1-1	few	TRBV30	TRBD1	CAWSADRVNTEAFF	TGTGCCTGGAGTGCGGACAGGGTGAACACTGAAGCTTTCTTT
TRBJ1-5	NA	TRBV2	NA	CASSVVLQPQHF	TGTGCCAGCAGTGTCGTTCTGCAGCCCCAGCATTTT
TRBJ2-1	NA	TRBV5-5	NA	CASMPGVNGEQFF	TGTGCCAGCATGCCGGGCGTCAATGGTGAGCAGTTCTTC
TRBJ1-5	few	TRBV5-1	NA	CASSFGGLNQPQHF	TGCGCCAGCAGCTTTGGTGGTCTCAACCAGCCCCAGCATTTT
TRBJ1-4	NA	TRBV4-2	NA	CASSQDSFRVNEKLFF	TGTGCCAGCAGCCAAGACTCTTTCAGGGTGAATGAAAAACTGTTTTTT
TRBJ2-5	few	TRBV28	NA	CATPDRYQETQYF	TGTGCCACCCCCGACAGGTACCAAGAGACCCAGTACTTC
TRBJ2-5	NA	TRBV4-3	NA	CASSQDTGQGKETQYF	TGCGCCAGCAGCCAAGATACAGGGCAGGGGAAAGAGACCCAGTACTTC
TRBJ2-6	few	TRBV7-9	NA	CASSLGHLGWAGANVLTF	TGTGCCAGCAGTCTAGGACATCTGGGTTGGGCGGGGGCCAACGTCCTGACTTTC
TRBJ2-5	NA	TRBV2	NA	CASTGNGRQETQYF	TGTGCCAGCACAGGGAATGGTCGCCAGGAGACCCAGTACTTC
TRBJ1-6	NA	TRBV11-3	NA	CASSLRNSPLHF	TGTGCCAGCAGCTTAAGGAATTCACCCCTCCACTTT
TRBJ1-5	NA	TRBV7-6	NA	CASSRQPNQPQHF	TGTGCCAGCAGTCGACAGCCTAATCAGCCCCAGCATTTT
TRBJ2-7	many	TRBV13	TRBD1	CASSLRQGLVDEQYF	TGTGCCAGCAGCCTTAGACAGGGCCTCGTAGACGAGCAGTACTTC
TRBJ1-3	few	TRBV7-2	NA	CASTPSLALGNTIYF	TGTGCCAGCACCCCTTCTCTGGCTCTTGGAAACACCATATATTTT
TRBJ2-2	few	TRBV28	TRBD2	CASSTPSGPGELFF	TGTGCCAGCAGTACGCCTAGCGGGCCCGGGGAGCTGTTTTTT